The present entry profiles one T cell receptor (beta chain) with its context. Its antigen is currently not known. Base qualities are missing; no much larger clone stands one base away. This entry comes from a study of shared clonotypes between healthy human individuals (dated by TCRdb to 2018 to 2020). With respect to the entire study: Three men and a couple of women, aged 18 to 49 years, made up the cohort. To estimate repertoire size and how much clonotype sharing occurs between individuals, the study deeply sequenced the blood TCR repertoires of roughly 5 healthy adults. Libraries were prepared and TCR repertoires were sequenced by different laboratories using diverse techniques, in order to increase sequencing depth and limit assay-specific biases. Each donor's leukapheresis produced roughly between roughly 0.9 and 8.9 billion PBMCs.

The donors were healthy, HIV-negative adults who had no recently reported acute infections or vaccinations. Only Caucasian adults living in Nashville, Tennessee, USA were represented among the donors. For unsorted samples, tens of millions of PBMCs were counted and genomic DNA was extracted with the QIAamp DNA Blood Mini kit. After blood collection by leukapheresis, PBMCs were isolated using Ficoll-Histopaque density gradient centrifugation and then cryopreserved in the vapor phase of liquid nitrogen. CDR1 and CDR2, looked up from the germline V gene, are SGHDT and YYEEEE. Germline trimming amounts to 2 bases on V and 5 bases on J, with 14 as the count of junction bases outside the gene matches. The CDR3, cysteine through phenylalanine, is 17 amino acids long. The retained sequence is limited to the CDR3, 51 bases, with the frame set at the first base. Overall results and qualifications from the work: Sampling was restricted to blood, and TCR repertoires in tissue are likely to differ from TCR repertoires in blood. Pairwise subsampling indicated that sequencing depth was expected to affect the degree of clonotype sharing among donors. The genetic and exposure-history diversity represented was limited by the small number of donors.

Using the deep immunoSEQ assay, multiplex PCR amplified TCR CDR3 regions from genomic DNA. Extracted genomic DNA from each cell subset was spread evenly across all wells of several immunoSEQ 96-well plates, with each plate serving as a replicate. For unsorted PBMC, around 330 ng genomic DNA, equal to 30,000 or so T cell genomes, was loaded into each replicate PCR. Ten immunoSEQ deep assay plates were used to sequence unsorted PBMC genomic DNA. Purified libraries were quantified with a Qubit 3.0 fluorometer, sized on a Bioanalyzer 2100, and re-quantified with the KAPA Library Quantification kit. Every immunoSEQ 96-well plate was sequenced on a dedicated single-read 150-cycle Illumina NextSeq 550 flow cell. In the original analysis: Because the immunoSEQ output included only junctional sequences and no quality scores, the filtering could not be the same as the filtering used for full-length reads. Sequences were annotated with PyIR, a Python wrapper for IgBLAST v1.9, using IMGT germline references to assign V/J genes and CDR3. Reads were filtered out if the reads had weak V/J assignments (E-value above 1e-6), no CDR3, stop codons, out-of-frame junctions, or ambiguous translated residues. V3J clonotypes were defined as sequences sharing the same inferred V gene, J gene, and CDR3 amino acid sequence. Percentage overlap between repertoires was calculated by dividing the number of shared unique clonotypes by the size of the smaller repertoire. Three approaches were used to assess repertoire richness: RTK rarefaction, the Chao1 estimator, and Recon v2.1 estimates of unobserved clonotypes. The table comes from immuneACCESS by way of TCRdb, which keeps in-frame sequences with V and J called. Part of the clones is missing from these tables; in studies checked, under half for an unresolved V gene and the rest for unknown reasons. V and J calls and clone size are as listed in that table; D and trimming were resolved from the DNA. In all, the sample holds approximately 510,000 clones, and 75% to 85% of those were seen once. Over 10% of the sample goes to the ten largest clones.

This TCR was sampled from a woman in her thirties or forties in good health. Some clones in this sample may be carry-over from other donors' samples. The V and J genes are TRBV5-6 and TRBJ2-3; 7 bases in the junction line up with TRBD2. Source material: PBMCs. CDR3 loop: CASSFYPSRLAQDTQYF. The nucleotides read TGTGCCAGCAGCTTCTATCCATCGAGACTAGCCCAAGATACGCAGTATTTT.